Shown below are 8 T cell receptor beta chains from a single sample sequenced in a study of blood T cell repertoires in COVID-19. Repertoires were generated with immunoSEQ multiplex PCR, while TCRdb's copy carries only in-frame clones and drops some. The table lists 190,000 or so clones, 70% to 90% of them singletons. The source material was PBMCs or T cells enriched from blood (not recorded which). Receptor source: a woman in her 30s who had been exposed to COVID-19.

This chain connects TRBV7-8 to TRBJ1-1; TRBD1 aligns across 7 bases. This CDR3 comprises 16 residues. The germline V gene encodes CDR1 SGHVS and CDR2 FQNEAQ. V shed 1 base, J shed 0 bases, and the junction held 5 bases outside the gene matches. For the CDR3, the DNA is TGTGCCAGCAGCTTAGGACAGGGCTGGGTGAACACTGAAGCTTTCTTT. Translating it yields CASSLGQGWVNTEAFF.

The genes are TRBV5-1 and TRBJ2-3, with D unresolved. Germline values: CDR1 SGHRS, CDR2 YFSETQ. The CDR3 is made up of 18 amino acids. V was cut by 4 bases and J by 0 bases, with 21 bases left in between. The CDR3 sequence: CASSPSTGSILSTDTQYF. The CDR3 DNA follows: TGCGCCAGCAGCCCATCGACCGGGTCCATTTTAAGCACAGATACGCAGTATTTT.

The chain couples TRBV3-1 (or the pseudogene TRBV3-2) to TRBJ2-2; 10 positions agree with TRBD2. Germline V gives CDR1 LGHDT, CDR2 YNNKEL (reference sequence). This CDR3 region has 15 residues. Germline trimming cut 2 bases from V and 5 bases from J; bases unmatched to any gene: 2. The CDR3: CASSQTSGVTGELFF. CDR3 coding DNA: TGTGCCAGCAGCCAAACTAGCGGGGTGACCGGGGAGCTGTTTTTT.

The rearrangement uses TRBV6-5 and TRBJ1-2, with D possibly being TRBD1 (5 bases). Trimming left V 4 bases short and J 8 bases short, with 11 bases between. Germline CDR1 is MNHEY and CDR2 is SVGAGI. CDR3 length: 12 residues. The CDR3 DNA sequence: TGTGCCAGCAGTTCTCAGGGTGGCGGCTACACCTTC. This sequence encodes CASSSQGGGYTF.

This sequence joins TRBV19 and TRBJ2-1; D gene unclear. The V end lost 3 bases, the J end lost 6 bases, and 12 bases lay between the germline ends. Germline V gives CDR1 LNHDA, CDR2 SQIVND (reference sequence). This CDR3 has 14 residues. CDR3 sequence: CASSIVYPGNEQFF. Here the CDR3 DNA reads TGTGCCAGTAGTATCGTCTATCCGGGCAATGAGCAGTTCTTC. The full variable domain, completed using reference TRBV19 and TRBJ2-1, is DGGITQSPKYLFRKEGQNVTLSCEQNLNHDAMYWYRQDPGQGLRLIYYSQIVNDFQKGDIAEGYSVSREKKESFPLTVTSAQKNPTAFYLCASSIVYPGNEQFFGPGTRLTVL.

CDR3 bases: TGCGCCAGCAGCCAAGGGACAGGGGGAATGTCTGGCTACACCTTC. As protein: CASSQGTGGMSGYTF. The rearrangement links TRBV5-1 to TRBJ1-2, with TRBD1 matching 11 bases. Germline V CDR1 and CDR2: SGHRS, YFSETQ. J lost 7 bases, V lost 4 bases, and 9 bases had no gene match. This CDR3 is 15 amino acids long.

The CDR3 region has the DNA TGTGCCAGCAGTCCCCGTACAGGGCCCAATTCACCCCTCCACTTT. Its protein product is CASSPRTGPNSPLHF. The V call is TRBV6-5, the J call TRBJ1-6; D is possibly TRBD1 (6 bases). Looked up from germline, CDR1 is MNHEY and CDR2 is SVGAGI. Trimming left V 5 bases short and J 7 bases short, with 15 bases between. The CDR3 is 15 residues long.

The chain couples TRBV4-1 to TRBJ2-1; 10 bases line up with TRBD2. V was pared by 0 bases and J by 9 bases, with 5 bases of the junction left unmatched. Germline V CDR1 and CDR2: MGHRA, YSYEKL. The CDR3 runs 15 residues. DNA of the CDR3: TGCGCCAGCAGCCAAGAAAGCGGGGGGGGTGGTGAGCAGTTCTTC. Amino acid sequence: CASSQESGGGGEQFF.